The rows below give T cell receptor beta chains drawn from one sample of a study of immune evolution from preneoplasia to lung adenocarcinoma. The method was immunoSEQ multiplex PCR; TCRdb's version includes in-frame clones alone and lacks a portion of them. The repertoire has several thousand clones, about 72% of them found once; the top ten carry around a tenth. Sequencing was carried out using FFPE minimally invasive lung adenocarcinoma tissue. The origin of the receptors is a donor at least 70 years old with lung adenocarcinoma. Both conserved end residues are part of each CDR3. A D gene is named only where the DNA matches it firmly. Size values are once, few and many counts, or a class for expanded clones, and some rows have none.

size: -; V: TRBV28; D: -; J: TRBJ2-5; CDR3: CASSLFPSRQIQETQYF; DNA: TGTGCCAGCAGTTTATTCCCATCACGACAGATCCAAGAGACCCAGTACTTC
size: -; V: TRBV25-1; D: -; J: TRBJ2-1; CDR3: CASSARRFGEQFF; DNA: TGTGCCAGCAGTGCACGACGGTTCGGTGAGCAGTTCTTC
size: few; V: TRBV5-1; D: -; J: TRBJ2-5; CDR3: CASRSSGSPNYQETQYF; DNA: TGCGCCAGCAGATCCTCGGGCAGTCCAAACTACCAAGAGACCCAGTACTTC
size: -; V: TRBV28; D: -; J: TRBJ1-5; CDR3: CASSLLGNQPQHF; DNA: TGTGCCAGCAGTTTATTGGGGAATCAGCCCCAGCATTTT
size: -; V: TRBV2; D: -; J: TRBJ2-5; CDR3: CASSRQETQYF; DNA: TGTGCCAGCTCGAGGCAAGAGACCCAGTACTTC
size: -; V: TRBV6-1; D: -; J: TRBJ2-5; CDR3: CASSELFVSQYF; DNA: TGTGCCAGCAGTGAATTGTTTGTGTCCCAGTACTTC
size: once; V: TRBV6-1; D: -; J: TRBJ2-1; CDR3: CASSEGFWGSDNEQFF; DNA: TGTGCCAGCAGTGAAGGCTTTTGGGGGAGCGACAATGAGCAGTTCTTC
size: large; V: TRBV4-1; D: TRBD2; J: TRBJ2-7; CDR3: CASSQDSGTYEQYF; DNA: TGCGCCAGCAGCCAGGATAGCGGGACCTACGAGCAGTACTTC
size: -; V: TRBV2; D: -; J: TRBJ1-5; CDR3: CASSAGMYQPQHF; DNA: TGTGCCAGCAGTGCGGGGATGTATCAGCCCCAGCATTTT
size: -; V: TRBV14; D: -; J: TRBJ1-3; CDR3: CASSQVSSGNTIYF; DNA: TGTGCCAGCAGCCAAGTGTCCTCTGGAAACACCATATATTTT
size: -; V: TRBV7-9; D: TRBD1; J: TRBJ1-4; CDR3: CASSSTGANEKLFF; DNA: TGTGCCAGCAGCTCGACAGGGGCTAATGAAAAACTGTTTTTT
size: -; V: TRBV28; D: -; J: TRBJ2-5; CDR3: CASSRGGGEETQYF; DNA: TGTGCCAGCAGTCGCGGGGGCGGTGAAGAGACCCAGTACTTC
size: -; V: TRBV5-1; D: -; J: TRBJ2-7; CDR3: CASGTGGEQYF; DNA: TGCGCCAGCGGTACTGGGGGGGAGCAGTACTTC
size: -; V: TRBV6-5; D: -; J: TRBJ1-1; CDR3: CASSYSKMVLNTEAFF; DNA: TGTGCCAGCAGTTACTCCAAGATGGTCTTAAACACTGAAGCTTTCTTT
size: -; V: TRBV7-8; D: TRBD2; J: TRBJ2-3; CDR3: CASSLGAGVSDTQYF; DNA: TGTGCCAGCAGCTTAGGGGCGGGAGTAAGTGATACGCAGTATTTT